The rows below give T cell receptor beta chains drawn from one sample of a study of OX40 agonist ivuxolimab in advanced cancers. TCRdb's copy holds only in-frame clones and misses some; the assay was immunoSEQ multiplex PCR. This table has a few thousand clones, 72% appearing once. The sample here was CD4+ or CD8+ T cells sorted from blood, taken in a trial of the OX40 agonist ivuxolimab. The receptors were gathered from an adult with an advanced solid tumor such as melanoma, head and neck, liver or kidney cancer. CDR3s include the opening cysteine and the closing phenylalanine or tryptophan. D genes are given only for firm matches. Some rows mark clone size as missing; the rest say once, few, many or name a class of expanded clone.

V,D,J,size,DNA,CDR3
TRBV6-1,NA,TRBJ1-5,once,TGTGCCAGCAGTGAAAGGTGGGGTAGCAATCAGCCCCAGCATTTT,CASSERWGSNQPQHF
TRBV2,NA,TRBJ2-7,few,TGTGCCAGCAGGGGGACCGGCGACACCTACTACGAGCAGTACTTC,CASRGTGDTYYEQYF
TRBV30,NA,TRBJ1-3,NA,TGTGCCTGGAGCCCTCTTGGAAACACCATATATTTT,CAWSPLGNTIYF
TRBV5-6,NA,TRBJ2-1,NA,TGTGCCAGCAGCTATGGTTACAATGAGCAGTTCTTC,CASSYGYNEQFF
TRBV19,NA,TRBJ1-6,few,TGTGCCAGTAGCGCGACGGGGGGTTCACCCCTCCACTTT,CASSATGGSPLHF
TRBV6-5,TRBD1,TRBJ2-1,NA,TGTGCCAGCAGTTATCCACAGGGGAACAATGAGCAGTTCTTC,CASSYPQGNNEQFF
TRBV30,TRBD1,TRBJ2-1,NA,TGTGCCTGGAGTGTACGCAGGGGGCGCGGGAATGAGCAGTTCTTC,CAWSVRRGRGNEQFF
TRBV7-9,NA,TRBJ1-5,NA,TGTGCCAGCAGCGAGACAGCTAGCAATCAGCCCCAGCATTTT,CASSETASNQPQHF
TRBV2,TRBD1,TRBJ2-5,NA,TGTGCCAAGCAGAGGCAGGGGGAGTACCAAGAGACCCAGTACTTC,CAKQRQGEYQETQYF
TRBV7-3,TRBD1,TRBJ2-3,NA,TGTGCCAGCAGCCCGGACAGGGCCCCACGAGATACGCAGTATTTT,CASSPDRAPRDTQYF
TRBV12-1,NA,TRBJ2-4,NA,TGTGCCAGCAGCTACAGGGCGGACATTCAGTACTTC,CASSYRADIQYF
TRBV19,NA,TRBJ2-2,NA,TGTGCCAGTACCCCAGGGGCAGCCGGGGAGCTGTTTTTT,CASTPGAAGELFF
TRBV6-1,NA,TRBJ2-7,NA,TGTGCCAGCAGTGAAGGTCAGGGCGGCCAGTACGAGCAGTACTTC,CASSEGQGGQYEQYF
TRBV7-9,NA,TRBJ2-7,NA,TGTGCCAGCAGCTTATCGGTAGGGGCCAACGAGCAGTACTTC,CASSLSVGANEQYF
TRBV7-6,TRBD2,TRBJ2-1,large,TGTGCCAGCAGCTTTACTAGCGGGGGGGCGTTCTACAATGAGCAGTTCTTC,CASSFTSGGAFYNEQFF
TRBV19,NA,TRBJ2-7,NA,TGTGCCAGTAGTCCCCGACTCGACTACGAGCAGTACTTC,CASSPRLDYEQYF
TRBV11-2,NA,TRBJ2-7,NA,TGTGCCAGCAGCTTCAGCAGTCTAGCCTACGAGCAGTACTTC,CASSFSSLAYEQYF
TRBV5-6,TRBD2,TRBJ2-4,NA,TGTGCCAGCACTGGGGGGGAAAACATTCAGTACTTC,CASTGGENIQYF
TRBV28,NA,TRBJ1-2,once,TGTGCCAGCAGTTTGGCCCAGGGCTACGGCTACACCTTC,CASSLAQGYGYTF
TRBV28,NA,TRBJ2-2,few,NA,CASSSSVTGELFF
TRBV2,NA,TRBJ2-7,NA,TGTGCCAGCAGTGAGTGGCAGGGCTCCTACGAGCAGTACTTC,CASSEWQGSYEQYF
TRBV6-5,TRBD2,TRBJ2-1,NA,TGTGCCAGCAGCATACTAGCGAACAATGAGCAGTTCTTC,CASSILANNEQFF
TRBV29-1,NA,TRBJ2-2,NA,TGCAGCGTTGAGGTCTTGGGGGAGCTGTTTTTT,CSVEVLGELFF
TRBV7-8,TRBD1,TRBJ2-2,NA,TGTGCCAGCAGCTTAGCCGACAGGGTGGGGGAGCTGTTTTTT,CASSLADRVGELFF
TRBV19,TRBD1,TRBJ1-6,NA,TGTGCCAGCCGGGACAGTTACTATAATTCACCCCTCCACTTT,CASRDSYYNSPLHF
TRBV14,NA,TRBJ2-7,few,TGTGCCAGCAGCCTGTCCCCCTATATGGCCGGGGCAGCTGCCTACGAGCAGTACTTC,CASSLSPYMAGAAAYEQYF
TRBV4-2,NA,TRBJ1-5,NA,TGTGCCAGCAGCCAAGATGGTCAGCCCCAGCATTTT,CASSQDGQPQHF
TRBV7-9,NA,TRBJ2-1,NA,TGTGCCAGCACCATCCCGGACGGAAGCTCCTACAATGAGCAGTTCTTC,CASTIPDGSSYNEQFF
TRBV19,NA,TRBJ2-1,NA,TGTGCCAGTACCCCAGGGGGGGATGAGCAGTTCTTC,CASTPGGDEQFF
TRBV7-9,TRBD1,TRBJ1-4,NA,TGTGCCAGCAGCATTGGACAGGGGGCGCTTATTAATGAAAAACTGTTTTTT,CASSIGQGALINEKLFF
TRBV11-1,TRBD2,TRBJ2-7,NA,TGTGCCAGCAGCCGAGCGGGAGCATCCTCCGAGCAGTACTTC,CASSRAGASSEQYF
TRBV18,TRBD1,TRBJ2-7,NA,TGTGCCAGCTCAAAGACAGGGAGTACCTACGAGCAGTACTTC,CASSKTGSTYEQYF
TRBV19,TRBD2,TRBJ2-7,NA,TGTGCCAGTAGTACTACTAGCGGGAGTTTAAACGAGCAGTACTTC,CASSTTSGSLNEQYF
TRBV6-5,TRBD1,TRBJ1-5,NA,TGTGCCAGCAGATGGACAGGGGATCAGCCCCAGCATTTT,CASRWTGDQPQHF
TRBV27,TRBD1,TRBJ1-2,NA,TGTGCCAGCAGTGCGGGACAGGGGGATGGCTACACCTTC,CASSAGQGDGYTF
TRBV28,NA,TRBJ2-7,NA,TGTGCCAGCAGCCCCGACCCTGATGACGAGCAGTACTTC,CASSPDPDDEQYF
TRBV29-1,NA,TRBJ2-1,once,TGCAGCGTACCCCTAGGGCTTATCCATGAGCAGTTCTTC,CSVPLGLIHEQFF
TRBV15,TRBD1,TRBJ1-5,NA,TGTGCCACCAGCAGAGATTCTAACACAGGGGTGGGAAATCAGCCCCAGCATTTT,CATSRDSNTGVGNQPQHF
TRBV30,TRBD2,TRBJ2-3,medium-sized,TGTGCCTGGAGTGCTAGCGGGAGCCCCACAGATACGCAGTATTTT,CAWSASGSPTDTQYF
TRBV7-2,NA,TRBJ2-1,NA,TGTGCCAGCAGCTTACACAGCTTCTCCTACAATGAGCAGTTCTTC,CASSLHSFSYNEQFF
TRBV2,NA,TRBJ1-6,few,TGTGCCAGCAGTGACGCGGTGACAAATTCACCCCTCCACTTT,CASSDAVTNSPLHF
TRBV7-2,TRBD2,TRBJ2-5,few,TGTGCCAGCAGCCCTCCGGCGCGGGGACTAGCGGGGTACCAAGAGACCCAGTACTTC,CASSPPARGLAGYQETQYF
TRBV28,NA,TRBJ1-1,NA,TGTGCCAGCAGTTTAGACGGGTGGGAAGCTTTCTTT,CASSLDGWEAFF
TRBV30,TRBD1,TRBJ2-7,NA,TGTGCCTGGAGTTTCGGGACAGGGGGCGACGAGCAGTACTTC,CAWSFGTGGDEQYF
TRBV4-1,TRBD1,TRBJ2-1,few,TGCGCCAGCAGCCGAGGGACAGGGGTCTACAATGAGCAGTTCTTC,CASSRGTGVYNEQFF
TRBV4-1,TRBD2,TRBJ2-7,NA,TGCGCCAGCAGCCAAGGGGGTCTAGCGGGGGGCCACGAGCAGTACTTC,CASSQGGLAGGHEQYF
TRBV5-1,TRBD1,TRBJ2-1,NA,TGCGCCAGCAGCGCGCGGGGAACCAGGGGGCTATACGCTGAGCAGTTCTTC,CASSARGTRGLYAEQFF
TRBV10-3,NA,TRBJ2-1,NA,TGTGCCATCAGGGACAGTTACAATGAGCAGTTCTTC,CAIRDSYNEQFF
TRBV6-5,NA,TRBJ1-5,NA,TGTGCCAGCAGTATGGGAGGCAATCAGCCCCAGCATTTT,CASSMGGNQPQHF
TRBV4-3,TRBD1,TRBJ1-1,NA,TGCGCCAGCAGCCAAGGTGACAGGGGGATGAACACTGAAGCTTTCTTT,CASSQGDRGMNTEAFF
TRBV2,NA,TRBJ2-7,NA,TGTGCCAGCAACCGGGACTCCGATAGGGGCTCCTACGAGCAGTACTTC,CASNRDSDRGSYEQYF
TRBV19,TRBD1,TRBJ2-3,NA,TGTGCCAGTAGTCTGACAGGGTCGGCAGATACGCAGTATTTT,CASSLTGSADTQYF
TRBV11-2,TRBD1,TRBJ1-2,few,TGTGCCAGCAGCTTAGGGACAGGGGATGGCTACACCTTC,CASSLGTGDGYTF
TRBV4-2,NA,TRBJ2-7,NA,TGTGCCAGCAGCCAAGAAATGGAGACTTCCTACGAGCAGTACTTC,CASSQEMETSYEQYF